These 30 T cell receptor beta chains originate from one sample sequenced in a study of control samples from healthy donors and cancer patients. Measured with immunoSEQ multiplex PCR; TCRdb has only the in-frame clones, and not every one. The sample has around 200,000 clones, about nine tenths seen once; the top ten hold approximately 1.6%. Sequenced input: blood. The receptors shown here come from a woman in her thirties in good health.

The rearrangement uses TRBV6-6 and TRBJ1-1; 10 positions match TRBD1. CDR3 size: 15 residues. Germline V CDR1 and CDR2: MNHNY, SVGAGI (reference sequence). With V trimmed by 2 bases and J by 5 bases, 5 bases remained unmatched. The CDR3 is CASSYGDRGGTEAFF. For the CDR3, the DNA is TGTGCCAGCAGTTACGGGGACAGGGGAGGAACTGAAGCTTTCTTT.

With respect to this clone: Other DNA sequences within the sample encode an identical CDR3. This sequence joins TRBV21-1 and TRBJ1-2. TRBV21-1 is recorded as a pseudogene. CDR3 length equals 10 residues. The CDR3 DNA reads TGTGCCAGCAGCAAACTCGGCTACACCTTC. It is translated as CASSKLGYTF.

This clone was recorded a few times. The rearrangement joins TRBV6-2 or TRBV6-3 to TRBJ2-1; tentative D call: TRBD1 (6 bases). The V end was cut by 5 bases, the J end by 0 bases, with 8 bases between. Looked up from germline, CDR1 is MNHEY and CDR2 is SVGEGT. CDR3 length: 14 residues. The CDR3: CASSEDSSYNEQFF. The CDR3 DNA reads TGTGCCAGCAGTGAGGACAGCTCCTACAATGAGCAGTTCTTC.

The V call is TRBV4-2, the J call TRBJ1-2; 9 bases map to TRBD1. The V gene's germline CDR1 is LGHNA and CDR2 YNFKEQ. This CDR3 comprises 15 residues. V lost 2 bases, J lost 8 bases, and 9 bases stayed unmatched. CDR3 residues: CASSQPTGTGFGYTF. The CDR3 DNA is TGTGCCAGCAGCCAACCCACCGGGACAGGGTTCGGCTACACCTTC.

The chain is built from TRBV4-1 and TRBJ1-5; no clear D. CDR3 size: 14 residues. V dropped 1 base and J dropped 3 bases, with 7 bases sitting between them. Germline V gene sequence: CDR1 MGHRA, CDR2 YSYEKL. In DNA form, the CDR3 reads TGCGCCAGCAGCCAAGGGCCGATCAATCAGCCCCAGCATTTT. Translating it yields CASSQGPINQPQHF.

V gene TRBV12-2 combines with J gene TRBJ2-5; the table assigns TRBD2, which was not confirmed against the DNA. TRBV12-2 is classified as a pseudogene. The CDR3 consists of 17 residues. CDR3 residues: CASRTPGLAGGLETQYF. The CDR3 DNA reads TGTGCAAGTCGCACCCCGGGACTAGCGGGGGGGCTAGAGACCCAGTACTTC.

J is TRBJ2-7 and V is TRBV6-5, with 8 positions matching TRBD1. CDR3 size: 14 residues. The V and J ends lost 6 bases and 2 bases, in that order; junction bases with no gene match: 6. Germline V gene lookup returns CDR1 MNHEY and CDR2 SVGAGI. CDR3 in DNA: TGTGCCAGCAGCGGACAGGGTGGGACCTACGAGCAGTACTTC. Its protein product is CASSGQGGTYEQYF.

The rearrangement links TRBV9 to TRBJ2-7; 12 nucleotides match TRBD1. The CDR3 extends over 15 amino acids. Germline V gene lookup returns CDR1 SGDLS and CDR2 YYNGEE. V shed 0 bases and J 6 bases; nucleotides not matched to a gene: 4. The CDR3 DNA reads as TGTGCCAGCAGCGTAGTAGGGACAGGGGGCGGCGAGCAGTACTTC. Protein product: CASSVVGTGGGEQYF.

The sample holds one count of this clone. V and J are TRBV19 and TRBJ1-5; 11 positions agree with TRBD1. Germline trimming cut 4 bases from V and 2 bases from J; bases unmatched to any gene: 4. The CDR3 length is 16 residues. CDR1 is LNHDA, CDR2 SQIVND, per germline (reference sequence). In nucleotides, the CDR3 is TGTGCCAGTAGTAGGGGACAGGGGGGGCGCAATCAGCCCCAGCATTTT. It encodes CASSRGQGGRNQPQHF.

V usage is TRBV6-4 and J usage is TRBJ2-1; a possible D gene is TRBD2 (7 bases). The CDR3 length is 14 residues. CDR1 and CDR2 from the germline V gene are MRHNA and SNTAGT. V was trimmed by 4 bases and J by 5 bases, leaving 12 bases between them. The CDR3 nucleotides are TGTGCCAGCAGTGTGGGGGGGGCCCACAATGAGCAGTTCTTC. It is translated as CASSVGGAHNEQFF.

This chain links TRBV7-9 with TRBJ2-7; either TRBD1 or TRBD2 may supply D (5 bases each). Germline CDR1 is SEHNR and CDR2 is FQNEAQ (reference sequence). The CDR3 spans 13 residues. The V gene lost 5 bases and the J gene lost 3 bases, with 11 bases spanning the gap. The CDR3: CASSAGTYYEQYF. The CDR3 bases are TGTGCCAGCAGCGCCGGGACCTACTACGAGCAGTACTTC.

This clone was observed a handful of times. The chain couples TRBV19 to TRBJ1-1, with 7 bases identical to TRBD1. V dropped 4 bases and J dropped 1; count of bases not matched to a gene: 3. Germline lookup yields CDR1 LNHDA and CDR2 SQIVND (reference sequence). The CDR3 covers 14 residues. The CDR3 DNA is TGTGCCAGTAGTAGGACAGGCCCGAACACTGAAGCTTTCTTT. Protein sequence: CASSRTGPNTEAFF.

The chain carries TRBV9 and TRBJ1-1; possibly TRBD1 for D (5 bases). The CDR3 consists of 15 residues. Trimming removed 0 bases at V and 4 bases at J, with 13 bases between. Germline CDR1 is SGDLS and CDR2 is YYNGEE. The CDR3 loop is CASSVGEGAFTEAFF. The CDR3 DNA is TGTGCCAGCAGCGTAGGGGAAGGGGCATTCACTGAAGCTTTCTTT.

The chain has TRBV11-3 and TRBJ2-1; D uncertain. This CDR3 contains 13 residues. Germline CDR1 reads SGHNT; CDR2 reads YENEEA. Between the trimmed V and J ends, which lost 2 bases and 7 bases, there was a span of 9 bases. The CDR3 spells CASSLTTTNEQFF. CDR3 nucleotide sequence: TGTGCCAGCAGCTTAACTACAACTAATGAGCAGTTCTTC.

This chain joins TRBV19 and TRBJ2-5, with D possibly matching TRBD2 (6 bases). The CDR3 has 15 residues. Germline loops: CDR1 LNHDA, CDR2 SQIVND (reference sequence). With 0 bases removed from V and 5 bases from J, the gap between germline ends came to 13 bases. The CDR3 reads CASSIDLEGWETQYF. The CDR3, as DNA: TGTGCCAGTAGTATAGATCTGGAGGGTTGGGAGACCCAGTACTTC.

This rearrangement joins TRBV13 to TRBJ1-2; maybe TRBD1 (6 bases). CDR3 length: 14 residues. Between the trimmed V and J ends, which lost 0 bases and 5 bases, there was a span of 10 bases. Germline CDR1 and CDR2: PRHDT and FYEKMQ (reference sequence). Here the CDR3 reads CASSLGVGGYGYTF. The DNA of the CDR3 is TGTGCCAGCAGCTTAGGGGTAGGGGGGTATGGCTACACCTTC.

This clone was counted once. The J gene is TRBJ2-1, the V gene TRBV5-6, with 7 positions matching TRBD1. V shed 1 base and J 7 bases; nucleotides not matched to a gene: 5. The V gene's germline CDR1 is SGHDT and CDR2 YYEEEE. This CDR3 is 14 amino acids long. The CDR3 nucleotides are TGTGCCAGCAGCTTGTGGCAGGGGGATAATGAGCAGTTCTTC. Protein sequence: CASSLWQGDNEQFF.

The chain carries TRBV2 and TRBJ1-4; 9 positions agree with TRBD1. Germline CDR1 reads SNHLY; CDR2 reads FYNNEI. The CDR3 length is 14 residues. After removal of 3 bases from V and 6 bases from J, the junction contained 2 bases not matched to a gene. CDR3 nucleotide sequence: TGTGCCAGCAGTGAGGGGACAGGGTATGAAAAACTGTTTTTT. Protein: CASSEGTGYEKLFF.

In DNA, the CDR3 is TGTGCCAGCTCACACGGGGGGTTCGACGAGCAGTACTTC. Its protein product is CASSHGGFDEQYF. This chain connects TRBV18 to TRBJ2-7; 7 nucleotides match TRBD2. The CDR3 is 13 residues long. Germline CDR1 and CDR2: KGHSH and LQKENI. Germline trimming cut 4 bases from V and 5 bases from J; bases unmatched to any gene: 5.

The chain employs TRBV28 and TRBJ2-2; 15 nucleotides line up with TRBD2. Germline V lookup: CDR1 MDHEN, CDR2 SYDVKM. V dropped 5 bases and J dropped 5; count of bases not matched to a gene: 9. The CDR3 extends over 18 amino acids. CDR3 bases: TGTGCCAGCAGTCCCGGACTAGCGGGAGGGCCTGGAACCGGGGAGCTGTTTTTT. Translation gives CASSPGLAGGPGTGELFF.

The chain has TRBV6-5 and TRBJ2-7; TRBD1 matches 10 bases. Germline lookup yields CDR1 MNHEY and CDR2 SVGAGI. The CDR3 has 13 residues. V lost 6 bases to trimming and J lost 2 bases; unmatched junction nucleotides: 1. The CDR3 sequence is CASRGTGAYEQYF. In DNA form, the CDR3 reads TGTGCCAGCAGGGGGACAGGGGCCTACGAGCAGTACTTC.

This chain connects TRBV4-1 to TRBJ1-4; TRBD1 matches 10 bases. Losses at the gene ends were 1 base for V and 7 bases for J; bases not matched to a gene: 3. The CDR3 consists of 15 residues. The V gene's germline CDR1 is MGHRA and CDR2 YSYEKL. The CDR3 sequence is CASSQAGTGAEKLFF. The CDR3 DNA reads TGCGCCAGCAGCCAAGCCGGGACAGGGGCTGAAAAACTGTTTTTT.

This clone was seen once. The chain is built from TRBV28 and TRBJ1-3; 7 bases match TRBD1. Germline V lookup: CDR1 MDHEN, CDR2 SYDVKM. This CDR3 has 15 amino acids. V gave up 3 bases and J gave up 0 bases; unmatched junction bases: 2. The CDR3 is CASSFPGGSGNTIYF. CDR3 nucleotide sequence: TGTGCCAGCAGTTTCCCAGGGGGCTCTGGAAACACCATATATTTT.

The J gene is TRBJ2-7, the V gene TRBV5-6; tentative D call: TRBD2 (6 bases). This CDR3 contains 12 residues. Trimming stripped 3 bases from V and 7 bases from J, with 11 bases between. CDR1 and CDR2 from the germline V gene are SGHDT and YYEEEE. CDR3 nucleotide sequence: TGTGCCAGCAGCTCGGGGGATGAGGAGCAGTACTTC. This translates into CASSSGDEEQYF.

This chain connects TRBV4-1 to TRBJ1-1; no definite D call. CDR3 length: 14 amino acids. V dropped 1 base and J dropped 2 bases, with 8 bases sitting between them. Germline V gene sequence: CDR1 MGHRA, CDR2 YSYEKL. The CDR3 loop is CASSQGPDNTEAFF. CDR3 DNA sequence: TGCGCCAGCAGCCAAGGGCCCGATAACACTGAAGCTTTCTTT.

This rearrangement joins TRBV12-3 or TRBV12-4 to TRBJ2-1; D ambiguous. The CDR3 spans 13 residues. V was pared by 5 bases and J by 5 bases, with 10 bases between. The CDR3 reads CASSPGRDNEQFF. The CDR3 nucleotides read TGTGCCAGCAGTCCGGGCCGGGACAATGAGCAGTTCTTC.

The chain uses TRBV9 and TRBJ2-1, with D perhaps matching TRBD2 (6 bases). Deletions cut 0 bases from V and 2 bases from J, with 12 bases between. The CDR3 runs 16 residues. The germline V gene has CDR1 SGDLS and CDR2 YYNGEE. The CDR3 sequence is CASSVASDYPYNEQFF. For the CDR3, the DNA is TGTGCCAGCAGCGTAGCTTCGGACTACCCCTACAATGAGCAGTTCTTC.

This CDR3 reads CAISGQGTYGYTF. The CDR3 region has the DNA TGTGCCATCAGTGGACAGGGGACCTATGGCTACACCTTC. V gene TRBV10-3 combines with J gene TRBJ1-2, with 8 bases fitting TRBD1. The trim removed 4 bases at V and 4 bases at J, leaving 2 bases unmatched. CDR3 length: 13 amino acids. The germline gives CDR1 ENHRY, CDR2 SYGVKD.

The rearrangement joins TRBV12-1 to TRBJ1-2; the table's D call TRBD1 went unverified against the DNA. TRBV12-1 is a listed pseudogene. The CDR3 consists of 14 residues. CDR3 DNA: TGTGCCAGCACCTTAAGGACAGGAATCTATGGCTACACCTTC. This translates into CASTLRTGIYGYTF.

Concerning this clone: The same CDR3 is also encoded by other DNA sequences in this sample. The J gene is TRBJ2-3, the V gene TRBV28; 9 nucleotides agree with TRBD2. Germline CDR1 reads MDHEN; CDR2 reads SYDVKM. The CDR3 consists of 14 residues. J was trimmed by 5 bases and V by 2 bases; bases with no gene match: 2. As DNA, the CDR3 is TGTGCCAGCAGTTTAGCGGGAGGGTTAGATACGCAGTATTTT. Translated, it gives CASSLAGGLDTQYF.